These 2 T cell receptor beta chains share one sample of origin, sequenced in a study of blood T cells in healthy people across ages. Using a J-beta primer mix together with a sample-barcoded 5' primer, a second PCR was run for roughly 6 to 12 cycles. TCRdb reprocessed the 5' RACE reads with MiXCR, giving one entry per CDR3 protein. The sample lists some 690,000 distinct CDR3 sequences, 20% to 25% occurring once. Sequenced: blood. All receptors come from a man aged 70 or older in good health.

The CDR3 nucleotides are TGTGCCAGCAGTGACGGACCTGGAATCGAAAAACTGTTTTTT. It is translated as CASSDGPGIEKLFF. The chain is built from TRBV25-1 and TRBJ1-4; D gene uncertain. The V and J ends lost 3 bases and 8 bases respectively, with 13 bases between them. Looked up from germline, CDR1 is MGHDK and CDR2 is SYGVNS. CDR3 length equals 14 residues.

The rearrangement uses TRBV6-1 and TRBJ1-2; 8 bases fit TRBD1. The ends lost 3 bases at V and 7 bases at J; junction bases unmatched: 7. Looked up from germline, CDR1 is MNHNS and CDR2 is SASEGT. CDR3 length equals 14 residues. CDR3 nucleotide sequence: TGTGCCAGCAGTGATATGGACAGGGCGGCTGGCTACACCTTC. Translation gives CASSDMDRAAGYTF.